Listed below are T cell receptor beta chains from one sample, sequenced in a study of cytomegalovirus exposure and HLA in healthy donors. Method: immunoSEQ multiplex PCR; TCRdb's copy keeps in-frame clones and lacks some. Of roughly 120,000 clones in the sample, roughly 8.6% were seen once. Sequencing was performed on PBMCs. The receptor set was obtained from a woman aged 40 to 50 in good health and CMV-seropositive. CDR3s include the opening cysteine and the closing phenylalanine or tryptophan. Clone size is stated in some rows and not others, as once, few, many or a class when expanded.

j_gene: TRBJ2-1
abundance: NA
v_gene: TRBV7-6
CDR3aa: CASSLGMGQGRNEQFF

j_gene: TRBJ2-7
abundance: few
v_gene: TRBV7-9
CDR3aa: CASSPLGGDTPYEQYF

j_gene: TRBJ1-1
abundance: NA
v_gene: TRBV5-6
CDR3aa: CASSQLPGTEAFF

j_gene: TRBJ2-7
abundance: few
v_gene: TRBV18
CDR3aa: CASSPSGGGDYEQYF

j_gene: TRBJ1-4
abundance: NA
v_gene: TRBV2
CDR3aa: CAIALRGIKLFF

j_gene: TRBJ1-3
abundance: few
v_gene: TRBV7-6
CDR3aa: CASSVGPTLAGNTIYF

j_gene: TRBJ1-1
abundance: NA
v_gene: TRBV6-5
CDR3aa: CASSYAGQGAPEAFF

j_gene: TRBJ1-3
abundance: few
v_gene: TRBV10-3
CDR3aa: CAIREGVTGNTIYF

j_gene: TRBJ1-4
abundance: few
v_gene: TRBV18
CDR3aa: CASSPGQGREKLFF

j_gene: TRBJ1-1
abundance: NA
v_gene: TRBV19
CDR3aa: CASSRDRNTEAFF

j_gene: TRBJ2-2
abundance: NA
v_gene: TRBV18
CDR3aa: CASSPLGAGELFF

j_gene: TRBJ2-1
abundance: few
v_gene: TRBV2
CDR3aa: CASSVSREFF

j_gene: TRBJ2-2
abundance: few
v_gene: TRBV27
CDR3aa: CASSITGTGELFF

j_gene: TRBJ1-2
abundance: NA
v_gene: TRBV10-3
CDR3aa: CAISDQGANYGYTF

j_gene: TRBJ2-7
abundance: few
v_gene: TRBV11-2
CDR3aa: CASSFSGGPSYEQYF

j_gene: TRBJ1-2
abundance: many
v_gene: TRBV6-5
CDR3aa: CASSSRGDDGYTF

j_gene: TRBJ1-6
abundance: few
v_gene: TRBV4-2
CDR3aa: CASSQEENSPLHF

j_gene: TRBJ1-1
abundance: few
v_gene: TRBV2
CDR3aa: CASSLDLEVTAFF

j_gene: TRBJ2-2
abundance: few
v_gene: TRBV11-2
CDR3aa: CASSSGLAGDAGELFF

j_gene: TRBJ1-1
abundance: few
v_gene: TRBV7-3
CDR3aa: CASSLYGGTGENTEAFF

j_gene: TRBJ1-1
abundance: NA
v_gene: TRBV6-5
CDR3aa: CASSSGSTEAFF

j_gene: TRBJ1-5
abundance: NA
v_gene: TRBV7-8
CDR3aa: CASSPRGLSNQPQHF

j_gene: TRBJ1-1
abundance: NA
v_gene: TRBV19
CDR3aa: CASSRLQGGTEAFF

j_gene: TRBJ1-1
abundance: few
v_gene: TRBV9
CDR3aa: CASSVSQGGNTEAFF

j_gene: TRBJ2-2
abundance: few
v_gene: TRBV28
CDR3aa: CASSLGAGTGELFF

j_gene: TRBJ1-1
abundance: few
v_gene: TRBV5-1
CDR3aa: CASSLAWQGSTEAFF

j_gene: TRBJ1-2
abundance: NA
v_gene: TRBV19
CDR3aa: CASSARQGKVYGYTF

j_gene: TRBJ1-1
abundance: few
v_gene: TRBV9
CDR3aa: CASSGGLGTEAFF

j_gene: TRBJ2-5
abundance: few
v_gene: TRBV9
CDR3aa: CASSVGASGGAEETQYF

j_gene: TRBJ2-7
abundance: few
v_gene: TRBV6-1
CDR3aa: CASLGGGSSYEQYF

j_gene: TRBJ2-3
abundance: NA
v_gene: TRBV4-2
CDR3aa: CASSQIVGGGASTDTQYF

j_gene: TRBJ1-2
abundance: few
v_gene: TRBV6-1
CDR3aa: CASTSTGVDGYTF

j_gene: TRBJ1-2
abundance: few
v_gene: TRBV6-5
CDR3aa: CASSYSRGRGSYGYTF

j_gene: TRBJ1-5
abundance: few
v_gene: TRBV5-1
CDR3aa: CASSVGADSNQPQHF

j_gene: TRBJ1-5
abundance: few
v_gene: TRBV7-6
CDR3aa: CASSPLPPYRGHQPQNF

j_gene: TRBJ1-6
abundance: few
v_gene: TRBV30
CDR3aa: CAWTEHRGNSPLHF

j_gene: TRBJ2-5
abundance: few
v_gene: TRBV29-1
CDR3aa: CSAEHGVSETQYF

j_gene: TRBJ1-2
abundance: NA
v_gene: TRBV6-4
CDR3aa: CASSDSAGIDGYTF

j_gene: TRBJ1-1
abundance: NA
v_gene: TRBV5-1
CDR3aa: CASSVRDRGPLNTEAFF

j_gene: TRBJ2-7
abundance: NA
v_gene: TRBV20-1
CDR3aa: CSATSSYEQYF

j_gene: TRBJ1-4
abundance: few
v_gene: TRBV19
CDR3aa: CASTPGRGGSEKLFF